The entry below describes one TCR beta chain. The target antigen is unknown. CDR1 is SGHTA, CDR2 FQGTGA, per germline. Trimming cost V 5 bases and J 0 bases, with 11 bases left between them. The CDR3 runs 15 residues. This sample stems from a study of cytomegalovirus exposure and HLA in healthy donors. Study-level results: Association of a missense DCLRE1C variant with TCR beta V- and J-gene trimming was reported in a later analysis. The CMV antigen specificity of a few CMV-associated chains was confirmed through in vitro analysis. Certain indistinguishable V segments, among them TRBV6-2 and TRBV6-3, were excluded.

Nominal health characterized the donors when sampled, though unrecorded immune exposures were likely. The PCR used 60 Vbeta and 13 Jbeta primers. Using immunoSEQ multiplex PCR, the repertoire was profiled, and TCRdb retains in-frame clones only, with some absent. The record lists approximately 150,000 clones, of which the ten most abundant hold 2% to 2.5%. V and J are TRBV7-3 and TRBJ1-3, with a tentative D call TRBD1 (6 bases). The TCR sequence derives from a woman younger than 35 in good health and CMV-seronegative. The source material was PBMCs. CDR3 residues: CASSPDRSSGNTIYF. The CDR3 nucleotides are TGTGCCAGCAGCCCTGACAGGAGCTCTGGAAACACCATATATTTT.